Reported below is one TCR beta chain. As yet, its antigen is unknown. Unmatched junction bases numbered 6, after V lost 4 bases and J lost 4 bases. The CDR3 spans 15 residues. Germline V gene sequence: CDR1 MRHNA, CDR2 SNTAGT. The data derive from a study of early T cells in non-severe SARS-CoV-2 infection. Across the study: The input, bulk RNA from unsorted whole blood, was sequenced, and chains were unpaired.

Study-level results: Using VDJdb, the matching emphasized anti-spike CD8 responses while missing private and CD4 specificities.

Separate cDNA molecules each had unique molecular identifiers attached to them. A single record per CDR3 protein comes from TCRdb applying MiXCR to the 5' RACE reads. In the table there are roughly 99,000 distinct CDR3 sequences, roughly 11% of which are singletons. The sequence came from an adult who was a healthcare worker with PCR-confirmed SARS-CoV-2 infection or an uninfected control (not recorded which). The V and J genes are TRBV6-4 and TRBJ2-1, with 8 bases identical to TRBD2. The sample comprised whole blood. CDR3 sequence: CASSAAGEGYNEQFF. CDR3 bases: TGTGCCAGCAGTGCAGCGGGAGAAGGATACAATGAGCAGTTCTTC.